These 8 T cell receptor beta chains were all obtained from the same sample, sequenced in a study of blood T cell repertoires in COVID-19. The table came from immunoSEQ multiplex PCR; TCRdb's copy has only in-frame clones and leaves some out. The table shows 45,000 to 60,000 clones, with 84% occurring only once. Sequencing was performed on peripheral blood. Receptor source: an elderly woman with acute or convalescent COVID-19.

The table lists this clone with a count of one. The chain employs TRBV5-1 and TRBJ1-1; 11 bases fit TRBD1. The junction had 3 bases not matched to a gene; V was cut back by 2 bases and J by 0 bases. CDR3 length equals 16 residues. From germline, CDR1 is SGHRS and CDR2 YFSETQ. CDR3 amino acids: CASSLRTGGLNTEAFF. DNA for the CDR3: TGCGCCAGCAGCTTACGGACAGGGGGCCTGAACACTGAAGCTTTCTTT.

V and J are TRBV30 and TRBJ1-2; perhaps TRBD1 as D (5 bases). Deletions cut 2 bases from V and 4 bases from J, with 17 bases between. Germline V gene data show CDR1 as GTSNPN and CDR2 as SVGIG (reference sequence). The CDR3 sequence is 15 residues long. The CDR3 DNA reads as TGTGCCTGGAGTCCCCCGCGGGGGTACGGCTATGGCTACACCTTC. Translation: CAWSPPRGYGYGYTF.

The rearrangement joins TRBV7-8 to TRBJ1-6; D is uncertain. Germline V gene data show CDR1 as SGHVS and CDR2 as FQNEAQ. V lost 3 bases and J lost 7, with 10 bases in between. There are 14 residues in the CDR3. In nucleotides, the CDR3 is TGTGCCAGCAGCTTTGTCGGGGAAAATTCACCCCTCCACTTT. Translation gives CASSFVGENSPLHF. The full variable domain, in which reference TRBV7-8 and TRBJ1-6 provide the parts outside the CDR3, is GAGVSQSPRYKVAKRGQDVALRCDPISGHVSLFWYQQALGQGPEFLTYFQNEAQLDKSGLPSDRFFAERPEGSVSTLKIQRTQQEDSAVYLCASSFVGENSPLHFGNGTRLTVT.

This chain links TRBV7-2 with TRBJ1-1; D perhaps matches TRBD1 (5 bases). The CDR3 consists of 15 residues. CDR1 and CDR2 from the germline V gene are SGHTA and FQGNSA. V was pared by 2 bases and J by 3 bases, with 13 bases between. CDR3 coding DNA: TGTGCCAGCAGCTTAATGTCCGGGGGTTACACTGAAGCTTTCTTT. It is translated as CASSLMSGGYTEAFF.

The gene calls are TRBV5-6 and TRBJ2-1, with TRBD1 matching over 7 bases. The junction had 7 bases not matched to a gene; V was cut back by 4 bases and J by 0 bases. This CDR3 region has 16 residues. Germline values: CDR1 SGHDT, CDR2 YYEEEE. CDR3 amino acids: CASSVIQGSSYNEQFF. The DNA for the CDR3 is TGTGCCAGCAGCGTGATACAGGGGAGCTCCTACAATGAGCAGTTCTTC. Variable domain in full (rest from reference TRBV5-6 and TRBJ2-1): DAGVTQSPTHLIKTRGQQVTLRCSPKSGHDTVSWYQQALGQGPQFIFQYYEEEERQRGNFPDRFSGHQFPNYSSELNVNALLLGDSALYLCASSVIQGSSYNEQFFGPGTRLTVL.

V and J are TRBV27 and TRBJ1-2, with D possibly being TRBD1 (6 bases). This CDR3 is 12 amino acids long. CDR1 is MNHEY and CDR2 is SMNVEV in the germline V gene (reference sequence). Trimming took 6 bases from V and 5 from J, leaving 10 bases between them. In DNA form, the CDR3 reads TGTGCCAGCAGACAGGGTGGATATGGCTACACCTTC. Encoded protein: CASRQGGYGYTF.

The V call is TRBV19, the J call TRBJ2-7; tentative D call: TRBD2 (5 bases). Between the trimmed V and J ends, which lost 1 base and 0 bases, there was a span of 13 bases. Germline-derived CDR1 and CDR2 are LNHDA and SQIVND (reference sequence). This CDR3 comprises 16 residues. In DNA form, the CDR3 reads TGTGCCAGTAGTATAGGGGCGGGTTCGGTCTCCTACGAGCAGTACTTC. Protein product: CASSIGAGSVSYEQYF.

This clone was counted a single time. V usage is TRBV20-1 and J usage is TRBJ2-5, with D perhaps TRBD1 (5 bases). This CDR3 region has 11 residues. Between the trimmed V and J ends, which lost 6 bases and 9 bases, there was a span of 14 bases. Germline V lookup: CDR1 DFQATT, CDR2 SNEGSKA (reference sequence). This CDR3 reads CSASPLRAQYF. Here the CDR3 DNA reads TGCAGTGCAAGTCCCCTCAGGGCCCAGTACTTC.